This entry features one T cell receptor (beta chain) sequence. Antigen specificity is unknown. V was clipped by 5 bases and J by 12 bases; unmatched bases: 12. This CDR3 region has 14 residues. Germline lookup yields CDR1 GTSNPN and CDR2 SVGIG (reference sequence). Using immunoSEQ multiplex PCR, the repertoire was profiled, and TCRdb retains in-frame clones only, with some absent. The data contain roughly 84,000 clones, roughly 87% of them singletons. The sample comes from a study of T cell responses to AZD1222 COVID-19 vaccine. About the study: Pooling of second doses given at about 4 or about 12 weeks was done. Study results and limitations: The donor cohort was predominantly white British with a female majority, and clonal diversity may have been underestimated. Baseline antibody screening turned up just a handful of seropositive AZD1222 recipients.

This receptor was identified in an adult in good health. This specimen was peripheral blood, taken on day 0 of AZD1222 vaccination. The chain carries TRBV30 and TRBJ2-1; 11 bases agree with TRBD2. CDR3 sequence: CAWGQLAGVGRQFF. For the CDR3, the DNA is TGTGCCTGGGGGCAACTAGCGGGGGTTGGTCGGCAGTTCTTC.